This T cell receptor beta chain was captured in a study of chemoradiotherapy in HPV16-positive cancers. The trim removed 4 bases at V and 3 bases at J, leaving 8 bases unmatched. The CDR3 length is 16 residues. Germline V gene sequence: CDR1 MGHRA, CDR2 YSYEKL. Whole-study findings and limits: Non-HPV-specific T cells did not expand in tumors during treatment, whereas candidate HPV-specific clones and E7-related motifs did.

A note on this clone: Antigen specificity is unknown.

The table came from immunoSEQ multiplex PCR; TCRdb's copy has only in-frame clones and leaves some out. The data contain approximately 12,000 clones, around 89% of them singletons. This chain joins TRBV4-1 and TRBJ2-1; 8 bases are a match to TRBD1. This receptor was taken from a human donor with HPV-associated anogenital cancer. The sequencing used blood, collected from a patient who underwent chemoradiotherapy. For the CDR3, the DNA is TGCGCCAGCAGCCGACTCGGACAGGGTAACTACAATGAGCAGTTCTTC. Its protein product is CASSRLGQGNYNEQFF.